This T cell receptor (beta chain) was recovered during a study of Tregs in tolerant kidney transplant recipients (dated by TCRdb to about 2019). With respect to the entire study: Before combined kidney and bone marrow transplantation, this study identified donor-specific regulatory T cells using TCRbeta sequencing and then followed those same cells after transplant. The paper as a whole reports these results and caveats: Although technical replication error seemed to be minimal, the question of biological reproducibility was not addressed directly. Donor-specific Treg expansion exceeded global Treg expansion in tolerant patients, suggesting antigen-driven rather than nonspecific expansion. The most biologically relevant and donor-specific TCRbeta repertoire appeared to be identified by expanding Tregs with activated donor B cells. Because the PCR primers were changed over time for some patients, nucleotide-level comparison could not be performed across the samples from those patients. Because the study included only a small number of patients, the results must be confirmed in larger populations and under other immunosuppression protocols.

A remark on this clone: The target of this receptor is not known. The junction does not match germline at one end; this may be a read error. This CDR3 is also generated by other DNA sequences in the sample.

The CDR3 sequence holds 14 residues, the cysteine and phenylalanine included. Just the 42-base CDR3 DNA is kept, in frame starting at base 1. Reading the germline V gene (reference sequence) gives CDR1 LNHDA and CDR2 SQIVND. The transplants used related donors with nonmyeloablative bone marrow transplantation, and mixed chimerism in the human trials was transient. Unstimulated Tregs (CD4+CD25+CD127-), CD4+ non-Tregs (CD4+CD25-), CD4 and CD8 cells were FACS-sorted from thawed PBMCs. A few combined kidney and bone marrow transplant recipients from the ITN036ST trial were included as patients, and samples were available only from these trial subjects. Healthy control blood was processed to PBMCs with a Ficoll density gradient and then cryopreserved, whereas patient PBMCs were collected both before and after transplant. For TCRbeta CDR3 sequencing, genomic DNA was extracted from sorted cells using the QIAGEN DNeasy Blood and Tissue Kit. High-throughput TCRbeta CDR3 sequencing, which included PCR amplification with bias correction and internal controls, was done commercially through immunoSEQ. Under the source paper's analysis protocol: A unique productive TCRbeta sequence was defined by the CDR3 nucleotide sequence when primers matched, and otherwise by the CDR3 amino acid sequence together with the Vbeta and Jbeta genes. Sorting error was corrected by removing sequences shared between sorted populations at a frequency ratio of 2:1 or less, and the remaining shared sequences were assigned to the higher population. A sequence was defined as donor-reactive if the sequence was expanded at least 5-fold in CFSE-low cells compared with unstimulated cells and had a frequency of at least 0.01% in CFSE-low cells. Jensen-Shannon divergence calculated on the top 100 TCRbeta sequences ranked by frequency was used to measure repertoire divergence. When a sample had multiple sequencing runs, each run was corrected for sorting error separately and the runs were then pooled. TCRdb provides this immuneACCESS table in a form limited to in-frame rearrangements. Some clones are lacking; in checked studies, under half of them reflect an unresolved V gene, and why the rest are absent is not known. The DNA gave D and trimming, while V, J and clone size come from that table. Within this sample are tens of thousands of clones, with about nine tenths of them counted one time only. Together, the top ten hold approximately 16% of the sample.

This chain joins TRBV19 to TRBJ1-6; a tentative D match to TRBD1 spans 6 bases. This receptor was obtained from a human patient who received a combined kidney and bone marrow transplant. Some T cells may have been brought in with the graft after a transplant. The starting material was CD8+ T cells from blood (PBMCs), obtained 24 months after the transplant. The DNA sequence is TGTGCCAGTAGTCCAGGGGTTTTCGATTCCCCCCTCCACTTT. Its coded protein is CASSPGVFDSPLHF.